These 8 T cell receptor beta chains were all obtained from the same sample, sequenced in a study of neurological immune-mediated disorders (dated by TCRdb to between 2018 and 2020). The library came from 5' RACE. The run used an Illumina HiSeq 2500. Using fastp trimming at Q25 and MiXCR clonotype assembly, TCRdb reanalyzed the public sequencing data and kept in-frame beta chains. Entries are consolidated by CDR3 protein sequence, retaining the most common genes and DNA. Present in this sample are about 66,000 distinct CDR3 sequences, nearly 3.5% of which were seen just once. The top ten clones comprise around 3.6% of the sample. The specimen sequenced was PBMCs. These receptors all stem from a man in his forties or fifties with multiple sclerosis.

This clonotype was observed at least ten times. The rearrangement links TRBV12-3 or TRBV12-4 to TRBJ1-1; 8 nucleotides line up with TRBD1. The CDR3 is 17 amino acids. V shed 6 bases, J shed 0 bases, and the junction held 12 bases outside the gene matches. The CDR3 loop is CASRPLNSRGLNTEAFF. CDR3 nucleotide sequence: TGTGCCAGCAGACCACTTAATTCCAGGGGGCTGAACACTGAAGCTTTCTTT.

This clonotype came up many times. This rearrangement joins TRBV6-2 or TRBV6-3 to TRBJ1-5; D remains unclear. The CDR3 consists of 15 residues. Germline V gene sequence: CDR1 MNHEY, CDR2 SVGEGT. Trimming removed 6 bases at V and 2 bases at J, with 14 bases between. The CDR3 region has the DNA TGTGCCAGCAGCTCCCACAGTGTTCGCAATCAGCCCCAGCATTTT. Protein sequence: CASSSHSVRNQPQHF.

On this clonotype: At one end the junction does not follow the germline gene, possibly because of a read error. The chain is built from TRBV27 and TRBJ1-5; 9 bases agree with TRBD1. This CDR3 comprises 14 residues. Germline V gene sequence: CDR1 MNHEY, CDR2 SMNVEV (reference sequence). The CDR3 region has the DNA TGTGCCAGCAGTTTAAGGGACAGGGAGAAGACCCAGAATTTT. Its translation is CASSLRDREKTQNF.

This clonotype was detected only once. With a much larger clone just one base away, this may be a read error. V is TRBV12-3 or TRBV12-4 and J is TRBJ2-1; 10 bases are shared with TRBD2. This CDR3 region has 15 residues. V lost 0 bases, J lost 7 bases, and 3 bases stayed unmatched. The CDR3 region has the DNA TGTGCCAGCAGTTTAGCAGCGGGGGGGATAAATGAGCAGTTCTTC. It encodes CASSLAAGGINEQFF.

The rearrangement joins TRBV27 to TRBJ1-2; TRBD1 agrees at 10 bases. The CDR3 length is 13 residues. J lost 7 bases, V lost 4 bases, and 3 bases had no gene match. Looked up from germline, CDR1 is MNHEY and CDR2 is SMNVEV (reference sequence). The CDR3 protein is CASSSRQGAGYTF. The CDR3 region has the DNA TGTGCCAGCAGTTCTAGACAGGGGGCTGGCTACACCTTC.

This clonotype was recorded at least ten times. The rearrangement joins TRBV6-8 to TRBJ1-5, with no clear D. Trimming took 6 bases from V and 6 from J, leaving 15 bases between them. In germline, CDR1 is MNHGY, CDR2 SAAAGT. The length of the CDR3 is 14 residues. The CDR3 reads CASRRVPRSQPQHF. For the CDR3, the DNA is TGTGCCAGCAGGAGAGTACCTCGGAGTCAGCCCCAGCATTTT.

The table lists this clonotype with a few counts. The CDR3 coding sequence is TGCTGCCCTGACAGAATGACCTTGAACACTGAAGCTTTCTTT. This gives the protein CCPDRMTLNTEAFF. V is TRBV20-1 and J is TRBJ1-1, with a tentative D call TRBD1 (5 bases). The CDR3 is 14 residues long. The germline V gene has CDR1 DFQATT and CDR2 SNEGSKA (reference sequence).

J is TRBJ1-2 and V is TRBV6-5; TRBD1 matches at 9 bases. Germline-derived CDR1 and CDR2 are MNHEY and SVGAGI. This CDR3 has 13 amino acids. Trimming took 5 bases from V and 4 from J; bases not matched to a gene: 2. CDR3 nucleotide sequence: TGTGCCAGCAGTCTGACAGGGGGCTATGGCTACACCTTC. Translation: CASSLTGGYGYTF.